Reported below is one TCR beta chain. PCR amplification relied on 60 Vbeta primers (plus 13 Jbeta primers). Sequencing was performed with immunoSEQ multiplex PCR; in TCRdb, only in-frame clones are kept and a portion is missing. The sample shows about 150,000 clones, roughly 84% of them seen only once. These data belong to a study of cytomegalovirus exposure and HLA in healthy donors. Sequenced: PBMCs. The clonotype was recovered from a boy between 2 and 10 years old in good health and CMV-seronegative.

This CDR3 reads CSVGLAGGVTDTQYF. The CDR3 DNA follows: TGCAGCGTTGGGCTAGCGGGAGGAGTAACAGATACGCAGTATTTT. V gene TRBV29-1 combines with J gene TRBJ2-3; 11 nucleotides align to TRBD2. CDR1 SQVTM and CDR2 ANQGSEA come from the germline V gene. This CDR3 is built from 15 residues. The V gene end was trimmed by 4 bases and the J gene end by 3 bases; junction bases not matched to a gene: 6.